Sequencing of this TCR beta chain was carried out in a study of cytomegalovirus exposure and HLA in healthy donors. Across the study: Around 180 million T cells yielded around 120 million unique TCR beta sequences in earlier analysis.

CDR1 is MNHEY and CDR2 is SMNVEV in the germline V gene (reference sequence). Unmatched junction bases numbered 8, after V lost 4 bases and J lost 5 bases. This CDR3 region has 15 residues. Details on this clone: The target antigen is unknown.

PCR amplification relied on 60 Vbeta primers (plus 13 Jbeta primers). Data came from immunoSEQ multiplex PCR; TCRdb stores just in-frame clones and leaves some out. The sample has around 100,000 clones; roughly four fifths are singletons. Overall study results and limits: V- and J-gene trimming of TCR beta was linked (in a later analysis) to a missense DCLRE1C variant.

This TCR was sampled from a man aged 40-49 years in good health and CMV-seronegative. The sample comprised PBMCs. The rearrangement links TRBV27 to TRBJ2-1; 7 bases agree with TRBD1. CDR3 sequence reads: CASSSAGTANNEQFF. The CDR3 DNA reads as TGTGCCAGCAGTTCTGCCGGGACAGCAAACAATGAGCAGTTCTTC.